The TCR beta chain under discussion was sequenced for a study of chemoradiotherapy in HPV16-positive cancers. V lost 3 bases, J lost 5 bases, and 11 bases stayed unmatched. This CDR3 has 16 amino acids. The germline V gene has CDR1 LNHDA and CDR2 SQIVND (reference sequence). Profiled with immunoSEQ multiplex PCR; TCRdb holds only in-frame clones, not every one. The sample consists of under 3,500 clones, 75% to 95% of them appearing once. This clone came up a few times. This clonotype was sampled from a human donor with HPV-associated anogenital cancer. This chain links TRBV19 with TRBJ1-1; 8 bases are shared with TRBD1. The sample in question was tumor tissue, obtained from a patient who underwent chemoradiotherapy. The CDR3 is CASSIRTGMMGTEAFF. For the CDR3, the DNA is TGTGCCAGTAGTATTCGGACAGGGATGATGGGGACTGAAGCTTTCTTT.